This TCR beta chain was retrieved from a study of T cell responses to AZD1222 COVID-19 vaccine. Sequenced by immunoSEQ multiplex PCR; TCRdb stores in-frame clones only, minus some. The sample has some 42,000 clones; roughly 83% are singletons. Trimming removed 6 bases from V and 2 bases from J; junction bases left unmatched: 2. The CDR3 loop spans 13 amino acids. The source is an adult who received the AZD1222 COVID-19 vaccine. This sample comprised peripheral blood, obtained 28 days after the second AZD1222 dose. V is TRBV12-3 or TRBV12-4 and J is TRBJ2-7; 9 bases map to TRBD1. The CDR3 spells CASSTGGPYEQYF. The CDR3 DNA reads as TGTGCCAGCAGCACAGGGGGCCCCTACGAGCAGTACTTC.